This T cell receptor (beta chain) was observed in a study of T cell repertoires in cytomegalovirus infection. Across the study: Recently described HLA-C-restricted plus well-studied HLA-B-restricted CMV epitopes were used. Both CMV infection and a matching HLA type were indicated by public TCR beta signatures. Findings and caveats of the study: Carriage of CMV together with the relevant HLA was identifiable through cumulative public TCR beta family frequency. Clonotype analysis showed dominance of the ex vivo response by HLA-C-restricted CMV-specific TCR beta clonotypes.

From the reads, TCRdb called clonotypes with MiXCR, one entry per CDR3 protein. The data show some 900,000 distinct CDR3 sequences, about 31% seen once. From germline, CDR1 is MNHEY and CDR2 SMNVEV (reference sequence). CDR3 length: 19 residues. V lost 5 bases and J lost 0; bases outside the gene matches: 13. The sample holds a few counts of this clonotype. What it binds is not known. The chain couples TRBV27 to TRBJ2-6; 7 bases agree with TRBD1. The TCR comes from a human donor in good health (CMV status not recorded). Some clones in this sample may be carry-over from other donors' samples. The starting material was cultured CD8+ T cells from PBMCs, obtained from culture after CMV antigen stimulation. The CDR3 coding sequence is TGTGCCAGCAGTCCCTCCACAGGGGCGCTATTCTCTGGGGCCAACGTCCTGACTTTC. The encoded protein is CASSPSTGALFSGANVLTF.